This TCR beta chain derives from a study of blood T cell repertoires in COVID-19. Whole-study context: Researchers got acute and convalescent COVID-19 samples from the United States, Italy and Spain. From T cells, B-cell-depleted T cells, or PBMCs came the material, which was cDNA or gDNA.

Trimming stripped 5 bases from V and 5 bases from J, with 15 bases between. The CDR3 contains 14 residues. The germline gives CDR1 SEHNR, CDR2 FQNEAQ (reference sequence). In the original processing: Cell counts per sample came from amplifying reference gene primers. Libraries were prepared by immunoSEQ multiplex PCR; TCRdb keeps only in-frame clonotypes and omits some of them. That table is the source of V, J and clone size, and D and trimming were worked out from the DNA. The sample consists of 75,000 to 100,000 clones, almost 85% of them appearing once. V gene TRBV7-9 combines with J gene TRBJ2-5; weak D call: TRBD1 (6 bases). The sample was peripheral blood. This TCR came from a human donor in a cohort sampled during active COVID-19. The CDR3 nucleotides read TGTGCCAGCAGCCCACGACAGGCTTCGGAGACCCAGTACTTC. It is translated as CASSPRQASETQYF.